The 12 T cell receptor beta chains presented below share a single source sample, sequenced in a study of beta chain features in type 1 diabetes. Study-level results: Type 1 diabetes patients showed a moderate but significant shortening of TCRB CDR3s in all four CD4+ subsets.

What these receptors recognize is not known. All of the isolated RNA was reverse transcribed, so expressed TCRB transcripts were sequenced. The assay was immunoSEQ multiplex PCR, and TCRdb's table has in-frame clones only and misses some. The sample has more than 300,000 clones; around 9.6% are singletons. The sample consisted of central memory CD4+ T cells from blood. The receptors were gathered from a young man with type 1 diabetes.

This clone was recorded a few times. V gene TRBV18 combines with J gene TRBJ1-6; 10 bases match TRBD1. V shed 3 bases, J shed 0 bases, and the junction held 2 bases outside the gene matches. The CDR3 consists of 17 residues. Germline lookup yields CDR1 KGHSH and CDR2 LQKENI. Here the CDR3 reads CASSPDRGTSYNSPLHF. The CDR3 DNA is TGTGCCAGCTCACCGGACAGGGGGACCTCCTATAATTCACCCCTCCACTTT.

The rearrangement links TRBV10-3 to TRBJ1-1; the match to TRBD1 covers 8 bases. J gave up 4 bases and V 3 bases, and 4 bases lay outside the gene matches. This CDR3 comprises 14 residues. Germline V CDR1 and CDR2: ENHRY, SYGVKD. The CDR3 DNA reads TGTGCCATCAGTGACAGGGGGCAGGTCACTGAAGCTTTCTTT. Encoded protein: CAISDRGQVTEAFF.

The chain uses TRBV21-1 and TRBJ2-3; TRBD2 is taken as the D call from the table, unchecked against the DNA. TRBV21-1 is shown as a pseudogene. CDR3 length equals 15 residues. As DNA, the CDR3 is TGTGCCGGAAGCGGGAGGGGCCCGAGGAAAGATACGCAGTATTTT. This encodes CAGSGRGPRKDTQYF.

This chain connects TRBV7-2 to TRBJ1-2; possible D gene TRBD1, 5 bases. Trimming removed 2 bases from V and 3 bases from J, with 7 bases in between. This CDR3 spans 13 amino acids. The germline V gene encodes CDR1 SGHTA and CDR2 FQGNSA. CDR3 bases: TGTGCCAGCAGCTTACTGGGGGACTATGGCTACACCTTC. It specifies CASSLLGDYGYTF.

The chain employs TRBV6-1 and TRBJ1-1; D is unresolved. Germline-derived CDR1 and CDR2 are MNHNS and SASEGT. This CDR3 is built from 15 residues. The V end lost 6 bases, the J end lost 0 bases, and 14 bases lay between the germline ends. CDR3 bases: TGTGCCAGCAGAATGTACAGATCCTTGAACACTGAAGCTTTCTTT. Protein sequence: CASRMYRSLNTEAFF.

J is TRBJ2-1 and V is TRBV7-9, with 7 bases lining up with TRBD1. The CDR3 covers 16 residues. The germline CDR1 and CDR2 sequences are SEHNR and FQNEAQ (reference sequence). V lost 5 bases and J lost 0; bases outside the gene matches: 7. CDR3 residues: CASSRPGTVSYNEQFF. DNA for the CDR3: TGTGCCAGCAGCCGTCCCGGGACAGTCTCCTACAATGAGCAGTTCTTC.

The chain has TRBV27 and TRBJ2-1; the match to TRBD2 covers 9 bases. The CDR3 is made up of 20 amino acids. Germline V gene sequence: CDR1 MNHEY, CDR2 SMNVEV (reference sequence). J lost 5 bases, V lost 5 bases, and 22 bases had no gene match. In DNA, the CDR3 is TGTGCCAGCAGTCCCCCCATCTTAGCGGGAGAATCCTTCGGGGACAATGAGCAGTTCTTC. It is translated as CASSPPILAGESFGDNEQFF.

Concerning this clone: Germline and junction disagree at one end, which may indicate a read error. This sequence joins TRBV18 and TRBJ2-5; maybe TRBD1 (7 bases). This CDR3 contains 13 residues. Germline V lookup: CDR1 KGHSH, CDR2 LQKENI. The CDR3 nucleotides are TGTGCCAGCTCACCAGGAGGGGGCGAGACCCACTACTTC. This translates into CASSPGGGETHYF.

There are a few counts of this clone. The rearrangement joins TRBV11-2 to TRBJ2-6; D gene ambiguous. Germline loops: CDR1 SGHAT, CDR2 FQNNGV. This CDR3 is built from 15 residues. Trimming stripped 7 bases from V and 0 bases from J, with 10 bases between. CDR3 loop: CASMLGHSGANVLTF. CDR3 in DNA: TGTGCCAGCATGTTAGGGCACTCTGGGGCCAACGTCCTGACTTTC.

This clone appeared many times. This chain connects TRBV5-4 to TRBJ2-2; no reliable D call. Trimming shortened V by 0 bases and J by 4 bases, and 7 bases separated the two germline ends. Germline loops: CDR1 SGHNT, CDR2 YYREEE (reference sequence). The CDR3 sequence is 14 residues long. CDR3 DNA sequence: TGTGCCAGCAGCTTGGTCGACCGCACCGGGGAGCTGTTTTTT. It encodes CASSLVDRTGELFF. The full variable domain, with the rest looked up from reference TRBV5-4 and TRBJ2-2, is ETGVTQSPTHLIKTRGQQVTLRCSSQSGHNTVSWYQQALGQGPQFIFQYYREEENGRGNFPPRFSGLQFPNYSSELNVNALELDDSALYLCASSLVDRTGELFFGEGSRLTVL.

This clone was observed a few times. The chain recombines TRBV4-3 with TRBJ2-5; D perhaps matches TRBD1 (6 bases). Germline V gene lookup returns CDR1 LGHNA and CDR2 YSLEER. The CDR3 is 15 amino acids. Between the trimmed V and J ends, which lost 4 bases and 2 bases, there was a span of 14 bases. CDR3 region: CASSLSQGRQETQYF. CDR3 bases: TGCGCCAGCAGCCTTTCACAGGGAAGGCAAGAGACCCAGTACTTC.

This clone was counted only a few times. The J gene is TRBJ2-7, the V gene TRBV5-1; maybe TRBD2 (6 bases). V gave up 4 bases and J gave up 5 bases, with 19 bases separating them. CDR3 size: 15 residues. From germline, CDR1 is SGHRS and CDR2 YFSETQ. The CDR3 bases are TGCGCCAGCAGCCTAGCCGATGGGGGGTATCACGAGCAGTACTTC. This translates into CASSLADGGYHEQYF.